This T cell receptor beta chain was captured by sequencing in a study of cytomegalovirus exposure and HLA in healthy donors. General study points: What TCR beta sequences reportedly achieved was accurate prediction of HLA-A and HLA-B alleles in most subjects.

Details on this clone: Its antigen is undetermined.

V lost 8 bases to trimming and J lost 8 bases; unmatched junction nucleotides: 9. CDR1 and CDR2 (germline): SGHTA, FQGNSA. This CDR3 is built from 14 residues. PCR involved 60 Vbeta and 13 Jbeta primers. Clones were read by immunoSEQ multiplex PCR, and TCRdb kept only the in-frame ones, dropping some. The sample shows more than 80,000 clones, 65% to 80% of them seen only once. The specimen sequenced was PBMCs. This clonotype was sampled from a man aged 55 to 70 in good health and CMV-seronegative. The rearrangement joins TRBV7-2 to TRBJ1-6; 7 nucleotides agree with TRBD1. The CDR3 coding sequence is TGTGCCAGCGGGCCCGGGACAGCTGATTCACCCCTCCACTTT. Protein product: CASGPGTADSPLHF.